The 17 T cell receptor beta chains presented below share a single source sample, sequenced in a study of spatial heterogeneity in lung cancer. Time point: sample taken at primary tumor resection. Unsorted tumor, nontumor lung tissue or cryopreserved PBMC supplied the whole RNA. Via MiXCR, TCRdb re-called the 5' RACE reads, giving one row per CDR3 protein. The sample records about 90,000 distinct CDR3 sequences, 7.5% to 10% being singletons. The material sequenced was PBMCs, taken at surgery. All receptors come from a male donor with early-stage non-small cell lung cancer.

This chain uses TRBV6-2 or TRBV6-3 with TRBJ2-7; 9 bases are shared with TRBD1. Germline V gives CDR1 MNHEY, CDR2 SVGEGT. The CDR3 spans 14 residues. V lost 6 bases and J lost 1; bases outside the gene matches: 4. The CDR3 nucleotides read TGTGCCAGCAGGCGGACAGGGGTATCCTACGAGCAGTACTTC. It yields the protein CASRRTGVSYEQYF.

This clonotype turned up a few times. V usage is TRBV21-1 and J usage is TRBJ1-5; TRBD1, the D gene given by the table, was not confirmed from the DNA. TRBV21-1 is reported as a pseudogene. The CDR3 is 16 residues long. CDR3 residues: CASSNQGAGVNQPQHF. The DNA of the CDR3 is TGTGCCAGCAGCAATCAAGGGGCAGGGGTAAATCAGCCCCAGCATTTT.

This clonotype was observed many times. The chain joins TRBV9 to TRBJ2-5; TRBD2 matches at 12 bases. CDR1 SGDLS and CDR2 YYNGEE come from the germline V gene. Trimming took 3 bases from V and 9 from J; bases not matched to a gene: 6. This CDR3 has 14 amino acids. The CDR3 DNA is TGTGCCAGCAGCGAGGGACTAGCGGGTTTCGCCCAGTACTTC. It yields the protein CASSEGLAGFAQYF.

Ten or more counts support this clonotype. The chain joins TRBV6-5 to TRBJ2-7; D might be TRBD2 (6 bases). V shed 5 bases and J shed 3 bases, with 11 bases lying between them. The CDR3 is 13 residues long. Germline-derived CDR1 and CDR2 are MNHEY and SVGAGI. The chain's CDR3 is CASSRDLGYEQYF. The CDR3 DNA reads as TGTGCCAGCAGTCGGGACTTGGGCTACGAGCAGTACTTC.

The V gene is TRBV5-1, the J gene TRBJ2-2, with D hard to call. CDR1 and CDR2 (germline): SGHRS, YFSETQ. The CDR3 extends over 16 amino acids. The V and J ends lost 0 bases and 4 bases respectively, with 13 bases between them. This chain's CDR3 is CASSLVPGVFTGELFF. The CDR3 coding sequence is TGCGCCAGCAGCTTGGTGCCTGGGGTCTTCACCGGGGAGCTGTTTTTT.

The chain recombines TRBV18 with TRBJ2-1, with D perhaps TRBD1 (6 bases). V was clipped by 3 bases and J by 9 bases, with 15 bases between them. The CDR3 is made up of 14 amino acids. CDR1 is KGHSH and CDR2 is LQKENI in the germline V gene. CDR3: CASSPKQGIGEQFF. As DNA, the CDR3 is TGTGCCAGCTCACCGAAACAGGGAATCGGTGAGCAGTTCTTC.

J is TRBJ2-7 and V is TRBV28, with a weak D call TRBD2 (5 bases). This CDR3 region has 12 residues. Germline loops: CDR1 MDHEN, CDR2 SYDVKM. V lost 7 bases and J 1 base, leaving 8 bases between the germline ends. CDR3 in amino acids: CASTRGSYEQYF. CDR3 bases: TGTGCCAGCACCCGAGGGTCCTACGAGCAGTACTTC.

This clonotype has just a few counts. The chain carries TRBV20-1 and TRBJ2-1; no definite D call. Germline V CDR1 and CDR2: DFQATT, SNEGSKA (reference sequence). This CDR3 contains 13 residues. V shed 2 bases and J shed 4 bases, with 9 bases lying between them. CDR3 in amino acids: CSARIRLYNEQFF. The CDR3 DNA follows: TGCAGTGCTAGAATTAGGCTGTACAATGAGCAGTTCTTC.

This clonotype came up many times. The chain uses TRBV6-1 and TRBJ2-7; 9 positions match TRBD2. CDR1 and CDR2 from the germline V gene are MNHNS and SASEGT. The CDR3 totals 14 residues. V was clipped by 4 bases and J by 3 bases; unmatched bases: 4. CDR3 nucleotides: TGTGCCAGCAGTGCCCGACTAGCGGTCTACGAGCAGTACTTC. Its protein is CASSARLAVYEQYF.

Ten or more counts support this clonotype. V usage is TRBV3-1 and J usage is TRBJ2-7; tentatively, D is TRBD2 (6 bases). The CDR3 length is 14 residues. Germline values: CDR1 LGHDT, CDR2 YNNKEL (reference sequence). Trimming removed 3 bases from V and 0 bases from J, with 9 bases in between. In DNA, the CDR3 is TGTGCCAGCAGCCATCGGGAGAGCTCCTACGAGCAGTACTTC. Translating it yields CASSHRESSYEQYF.

This clonotype was counted at least ten times. The rearrangement uses TRBV6-2 or TRBV6-3 and TRBJ1-2, with D tentatively TRBD1 (6 bases). V lost 4 bases and J 6 bases, leaving 21 bases between the germline ends. CDR1 is MNHEY and CDR2 is SVGEGT in the germline V gene. The CDR3 extends over 16 amino acids. The CDR3 DNA follows: TGTGCCAGCAGTTCCTATACGCCGGCCCGGACAGATGGCTACACCTTC. As protein: CASSSYTPARTDGYTF.

This clonotype was observed at least ten times. The chain is built from TRBV20-1 and TRBJ2-5; 12 nucleotides agree with TRBD2. V lost 6 bases and J lost 2; bases outside the gene matches: 4. The CDR3 has 14 residues. The germline gives CDR1 DFQATT, CDR2 SNEGSKA (reference sequence). The CDR3 loop is CSASSGRGQETQYF. The DNA for the CDR3 is TGCAGTGCCTCTAGCGGGAGGGGTCAAGAGACCCAGTACTTC.

This clonotype was counted only a few times. The chain joins TRBV29-1 to TRBJ2-1, with 9 bases aligning to TRBD1. Germline CDR1 reads SQVTM; CDR2 reads ANQGSEA. Unmatched junction bases numbered 0, after V lost 6 bases and J lost 3 bases. CDR3 size: 12 residues. CDR3 in amino acids: CSVDRGYNEQFF. The CDR3 bases are TGCAGCGTGGACAGGGGCTACAATGAGCAGTTCTTC.

This clonotype was observed a handful of times. The chain links TRBV20-1 to TRBJ2-1; 7 nucleotides line up with TRBD2. With 1 base clipped from V and 3 bases from J, the junction kept 3 bases outside the gene matches. The CDR3 is made up of 14 amino acids. CDR1 and CDR2 from the germline V gene are DFQATT and SNEGSKA (reference sequence). CDR3 DNA sequence: TGCAGTGCTAGAGCGGCGGGAGACTACAATGAGCAGTTCTTC. This codes for CSARAAGDYNEQFF.

This clonotype has ten or more counts. The chain joins TRBV3-1 to TRBJ2-3, with 10 bases lining up with TRBD2. Germline CDR1 is LGHDT and CDR2 is YNNKEL (reference sequence). This CDR3 has 16 amino acids. V lost 4 bases, J lost 9 bases, and 13 bases stayed unmatched. The CDR3 DNA sequence: TGTGCCAGCAGCCGGATGGGACTAGCGTCTTCAGGGACGCAGTATTTT. It yields the protein CASSRMGLASSGTQYF.

For the CDR3, the DNA is TGTGCCAGCAGGGGGACAGGGAACAAGCATACGCAGTATTTT. Translation gives CASRGTGNKHTQYF. The V gene is TRBV28, the J gene TRBJ2-3; TRBD1 matches 9 bases. The junction had 8 bases not matched to a gene; V was cut back by 6 bases and J by 7 bases. The germline CDR1 and CDR2 sequences are MDHEN and SYDVKM. The CDR3 runs 14 residues. Full variable domain (outside the CDR3, taken from reference TRBV28 and TRBJ2-3): DVKVTQSSRYLVKRTGEKVFLECVQDMDHENMFWYRQDPGLGLRLIYFSYDVKMKEKGDIPEGYSVSREKKERFSLILESASTNQTSMYLCASRGTGNKHTQYFGPGTRLTVL.

This clonotype showed up many times. Here the CDR3 DNA reads TGTGCCATCAGTGAGTCGGAGGGGACTGCCGAGCAGTACTTC. Its protein is CAISESEGTAEQYF. The gene calls are TRBV10-3 and TRBJ2-7; the D gene is possibly TRBD2 (6 bases). The CDR3 is made up of 14 amino acids. CDR1 and CDR2 from the germline V gene are ENHRY and SYGVKD. The V and J ends lost 0 bases and 6 bases respectively, with 12 bases between them.